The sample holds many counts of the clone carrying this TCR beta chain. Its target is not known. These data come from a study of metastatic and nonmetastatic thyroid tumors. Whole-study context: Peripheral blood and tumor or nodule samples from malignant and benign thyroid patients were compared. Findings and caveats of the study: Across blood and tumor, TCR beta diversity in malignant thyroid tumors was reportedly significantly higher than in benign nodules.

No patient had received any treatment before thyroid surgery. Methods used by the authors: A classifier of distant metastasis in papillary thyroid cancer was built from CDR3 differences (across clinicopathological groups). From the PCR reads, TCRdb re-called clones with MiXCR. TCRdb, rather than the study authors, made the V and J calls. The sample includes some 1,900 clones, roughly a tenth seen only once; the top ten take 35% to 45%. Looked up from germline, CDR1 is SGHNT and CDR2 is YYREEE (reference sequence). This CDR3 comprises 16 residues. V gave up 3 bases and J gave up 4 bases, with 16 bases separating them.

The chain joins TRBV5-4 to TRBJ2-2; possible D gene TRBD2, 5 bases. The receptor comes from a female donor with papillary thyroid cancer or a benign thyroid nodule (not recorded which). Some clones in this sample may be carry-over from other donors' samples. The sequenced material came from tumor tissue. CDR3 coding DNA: TGTGCCAGCAGCTCGGGATCCTATATACCCACCGGGGAGCTGTTTTTT. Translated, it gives CASSSGSYIPTGELFF. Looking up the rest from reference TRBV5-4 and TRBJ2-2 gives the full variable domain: ETGVTQSPTHLIKTRGQQVTLRCSSQSGHNTVSWYQQALGQGPQFIFQYYREEENGRGNFPPRFSGLQFPNYSSELNVNALELDDSALYLCASSSGSYIPTGELFFGEGSRLTVL.